These 19 T cell receptor beta chains came from one sample sequenced in a study of blood T cell repertoires in COVID-19. Some clones are missing from TCRdb's copy, which holds only in-frame ones; the method was immunoSEQ multiplex PCR. The table has hundreds of thousands of clones, under 95% seen once. The sample comprised peripheral blood. All receptors derive from a woman under 30 who had recovered from COVID-19.

This chain links TRBV10-1 with TRBJ2-3; 7 nucleotides align to TRBD2. The V gene end was trimmed by 0 bases and the J gene end by 6 bases; junction bases not matched to a gene: 12. Germline V gene data show CDR1 as WNHNN and CDR2 as SYGVQD (reference sequence). The CDR3 sequence is 17 residues long. The CDR3 DNA reads TGCGCCAGCAGTGAGTCAGGTTTAGCGGGCGATCAGGATACGCAGTATTTT. Its protein product is CASSESGLAGDQDTQYF.

V gene TRBV2 combines with J gene TRBJ1-1; TRBD1 matches 7 bases. The CDR3 is 13 residues long. Trimming took 6 bases from V and 1 from J; bases not matched to a gene: 2. Germline lookup yields CDR1 SNHLY and CDR2 FYNNEI. CDR3 sequence reads: CASRYRGNTEAFF. The CDR3 DNA reads TGTGCCAGCAGGTACAGGGGGAACACTGAAGCTTTCTTT.

The rearrangement uses TRBV6-1 and TRBJ1-2; D gene unclear. CDR3 length: 14 amino acids. Trimming removed 1 base at V and 4 bases at J, with 10 bases between. The germline V gene encodes CDR1 MNHNS and CDR2 SASEGT. The CDR3: CASSEGGGPYGYTF. CDR3 in DNA: TGTGCCAGCAGTGAAGGGGGAGGACCCTATGGCTACACCTTC.

The chain links TRBV18 to TRBJ2-1, with 8 bases lining up with TRBD2. J lost 8 bases, V lost 4 bases, and 10 bases had no gene match. CDR1 is KGHSH and CDR2 is LQKENI in the germline V gene. The CDR3 has 15 amino acids. CDR3 residues: CASSRTGGPIDEQFF. In DNA, the CDR3 is TGTGCCAGCTCACGGACGGGAGGGCCTATTGATGAGCAGTTCTTC.

This chain links TRBV19 with TRBJ2-1; 13 bases line up with TRBD2. The CDR3 extends over 17 amino acids. Germline lookup yields CDR1 LNHDA and CDR2 SQIVND (reference sequence). V lost 5 bases and J lost 0; bases outside the gene matches: 4. CDR3 bases: TGTGCCAGTAGTCCCACTAGCGGGAGGGGCTCCTACAATGAGCAGTTCTTC. Encoded protein: CASSPTSGRGSYNEQFF.

This chain uses TRBV27 with TRBJ1-4; D is possibly TRBD1 (5 bases). CDR1 MNHEY and CDR2 SMNVEV come from the germline V gene (reference sequence). Trimming shortened V by 6 bases and J by 5 bases, and 10 bases separated the two germline ends. The CDR3 consists of 13 residues. The CDR3 DNA sequence: TGTGCCAGCAGGGGGCCTGGAAATGAAAAACTGTTTTTT. This codes for CASRGPGNEKLFF.

The genes are TRBV11-2 and TRBJ1-5; 9 bases fit TRBD1. The CDR3 runs 16 residues. V was clipped by 0 bases and J by 5 bases; unmatched bases: 5. Germline V gene sequence: CDR1 SGHAT, CDR2 FQNNGV. CDR3 residues: CASSLEQGAIYQPQHF. The CDR3 DNA sequence: TGTGCCAGCAGCTTAGAACAGGGGGCTATTTATCAGCCCCAGCATTTT.

The CDR3 sequence: CASSPPLGVTGELFF. CDR3 in DNA: TGTGCCAGCAGCCCTCCCCTCGGAGTAACCGGGGAGCTGTTTTTT. The V call is TRBV14, the J call TRBJ2-2, with unresolved D. Germline assignment: CDR1 SGHDN and CDR2 FVKESK. The CDR3 is 15 amino acids. Trimming took 4 bases from V and 5 from J, leaving 14 bases between them.

In this sample, this clone turned up a few times. The rearrangement joins TRBV30 to TRBJ1-5, with D unresolved. Trimming stripped 2 bases from V and 4 bases from J, with 9 bases between. The CDR3 extends over 13 amino acids. Looked up from germline, CDR1 is GTSNPN and CDR2 is SVGIG (reference sequence). In nucleotides, the CDR3 is TGTGCCTGGAGTAGGAGGGCAAATCAGCCCCAGCATTTT. It specifies CAWSRRANQPQHF.

Only one count was recorded for this clone. The V and J genes are TRBV11-2 and TRBJ1-2, with D possibly TRBD1 on 5 matching bases. The germline V and J ends were trimmed by 0 bases and 5 bases, with 13 bases remaining between them. The CDR3 length is 15 residues. Germline V lookup: CDR1 SGHAT, CDR2 FQNNGV. Here the CDR3 reads CASSLERRARYGYTF. As DNA, the CDR3 is TGTGCCAGCAGCTTAGAGCGCAGGGCCAGATATGGCTACACCTTC. The variable domain in full, completed from reference TRBV11-2 and TRBJ1-2, reads EAGVAQSPRYKIIEKRQSVAFWCNPISGHATLYWYQQILGQGPKLLIQFQNNGVVDDSQLPKDRFSAERLKGVDSTLKIQPAKLEDSAVYLCASSLERRARYGYTFGSGTRLTVV.

The V and J genes are TRBV21-1 and TRBJ2-1; whether TRBD1, the table's D call, matches the DNA was not checked. TRBV21-1 corresponds to a pseudogene. The CDR3 length is 18 residues. The CDR3 is CASSKSGDTICDVDEQFF. CDR3 nucleotide sequence: TGTGCCAGCAGCAAATCTGGGGACACCATCTGCGATGTTGATGAGCAGTTCTTC.

This chain joins TRBV6-5 and TRBJ1-2; unclear D gene. Germline V gives CDR1 MNHEY, CDR2 SVGAGI. Between the trimmed V and J ends, which lost 6 bases and 8 bases, there was a span of 16 bases. This CDR3 has 13 residues. CDR3 in amino acids: CASSRDAARGYTF. As DNA, the CDR3 is TGTGCCAGCAGCCGTGACGCGGCCCGGGGCTACACCTTC.

As regards this clone: Other DNA variants within this sample encode the same CDR3. This rearrangement joins TRBV7-9 to TRBJ2-1; no definite D call. The CDR3 is 12 amino acids. V was pared by 3 bases and J by 4 bases, with 4 bases between. Germline CDR1 SEHNR, CDR2 FQNEAQ (reference sequence). CDR3 sequence (DNA): TGTGCCAGCAGCTTCTCGTACAATGAGCAGTTCTTC. It codes for CASSFSYNEQFF.

V gene TRBV4-2 combines with J gene TRBJ2-2; D is possibly TRBD2 (5 bases). Germline V CDR1 and CDR2: LGHNA, YNFKEQ. This CDR3 has 15 amino acids. V was pared by 3 bases and J by 4 bases, with 12 bases between. The CDR3 is CASSQDFTGTGELFF. The CDR3 DNA sequence: TGTGCCAGCAGCCAGGACTTTACCGGCACCGGGGAGCTGTTTTTT.

V is TRBV6-2 or TRBV6-3 and J is TRBJ1-2, with unresolved D. Germline V lookup: CDR1 MNHEY, CDR2 SVGEGT. V was trimmed by 2 bases and J by 4 bases, leaving 8 bases between them. The CDR3 totals 13 residues. The CDR3 region has the DNA TGTGCCAGCAGTTACCGCCCAGTCTATGGCTACACCTTC. It specifies CASSYRPVYGYTF.

The CDR3: CASSPPAGGGDTQYF. CDR3 DNA: TGTGCCAGCTCACCACCGGCGGGCGGGGGAGATACGCAGTATTTT. The chain employs TRBV18 and TRBJ2-3; TRBD2 matches 7 bases. The CDR3 totals 15 residues. The J segment lost 5 bases and the V segment lost 0 bases, leaving 5 bases of the junction unmatched. In germline, CDR1 is KGHSH, CDR2 LQKENI.

The J gene is TRBJ1-4, the V gene TRBV7-2; 7 bases are shared with TRBD1. Trimming took 5 bases from V and 7 from J; bases not matched to a gene: 10. Germline assignment: CDR1 SGHTA and CDR2 FQGNSA. The CDR3 is made up of 15 amino acids. The CDR3 reads CASSQDRPTSEKLFF. The DNA of the CDR3 is TGTGCCAGCAGCCAGGACAGGCCCACCAGTGAAAAACTGTTTTTT.

The rearrangement joins TRBV5-1 to TRBJ1-6, with 8 bases identical to TRBD1. The CDR3 totals 15 residues. CDR1 is SGHRS, CDR2 YFSETQ, per germline. J was trimmed by 7 bases and V by 4 bases; bases with no gene match: 7. CDR3 sequence reads: CASSPTGGRNSPLHF. The CDR3 DNA sequence: TGCGCCAGCAGCCCTACAGGGGGTCGGAATTCACCCCTCCACTTT.

The rearrangement uses TRBV9 and TRBJ1-2, with unresolved D. Deletions cut 1 base from V and 7 bases from J, with 14 bases between. This CDR3 is built from 14 residues. Germline V gene sequence: CDR1 SGDLS, CDR2 YYNGEE. In DNA, the CDR3 is TGTGCCAGCAGCGTATCCGGGAGGGTCGGTGGCTACACCTTC. Protein product: CASSVSGRVGGYTF.